This entry features one TCR beta chain sequence. Its antigen remains unidentified. Taken from cysteine to phenylalanine, the CDR3 has 17 residues. No coding sequence is recorded. According to the germline V gene, CDR1 reads LGHNA and CDR2 reads YNFKEQ. This record comes from a study of T cells expressing NK-cell markers (dated by TCRdb to about 2020). In the study overall: In sorted CD3+CD56+NKG2C+, CD3+CD56+NKG2C- and CD3+CD56-NKG2C+ T-cell subsets from several donors, TCR beta-chain repertoires were profiled. Of the eight sequenced donors, seven were found to be HCMV-seropositive and one was found to be HCMV-seronegative. All eight donors whose samples were sequenced were randomly selected healthy volunteers, three of them men and five women. Illumina HiSeq 2000/2500, MiSeq or NextSeq was used to sequence libraries as 2 x 150 bp reads.

Summary of the overall study and its limitations: Those dominant clonotypes were again the most abundant among CD3+CD56-NKG2C+ cells in a handful of donors, at about 28.3-60.1%. In more than five donors, the dominant CD3+CD56+NKG2C+ clonotypes were found to rank among the top 10 CD8+ clonotypes and to make up about 1.0-7.5% of CD8+ T cells. Whether the expanded NKG2C-expressing T cell clones were specific for HCMV antigens remained unclear.

A commercial ELISA kit detecting HCMV-specific IgG in serum was used to determine HCMV serostatus. Ficoll density gradient centrifugation was used to isolate peripheral blood mononuclear cells from blood. Reads for this sample came from an Illumina HiSeq 2000. The TCR beta cDNA libraries were made using 5'RACE template switching, a step that added both a universal primer site and unique molecular identifiers. Synthesis of cDNA was primed from the TCR beta constant segment and was followed by two consecutive PCR amplification steps. Per the authors' processing: MIGEC was used to demultiplex reads and group the reads by UMI, and MiTCR was used to assemble and quantify clonotypes. To remove erroneous sequences, TCR cDNA sequences were retained only when supported by two or more reads. The tcR package was used for downstream repertoire analysis, and clonotypes were matched between fractions using CDR3 nucleotide sequence together with V segment. VDJmatch was used to annotate antigen specificity against VDJdb, with one amino acid substitution in CDR3 allowed. TCRdb reprocessed the reads and provides one entry for every CDR3 protein sequence; no DNA is given. The authors' filters were not applied to this entry. The sample table gives about 410,000 distinct CDR3 sequences. In total, the top ten clones hold about 10% of the sample.

The origin of this receptor is a woman in her forties or fifties in good health. Donor details come from another sample of the same person, matched by shared clones. The V gene is TRBV4-2 and the J gene is TRBJ2-2; TCRdb names TRBD2, which stays unverified in the absence of DNA. Sequenced sample: blood T cells: a sorted CD56 or NKG2C T cell subset, CD4+ or CD8+ T cells, or bulk PBMC T cells (not recorded which). The encoded CDR3 is CASSQEAGIGNTGELFF.